These 15 T cell receptor beta chains share one sample of origin, sequenced in a study of OX40 agonist ivuxolimab in advanced cancers. Repertoires were generated with immunoSEQ multiplex PCR, while TCRdb's copy carries only in-frame clones and drops some. The sample shows about 76,000 clones, around 87% of them seen only once. Source: CD4+ or CD8+ T cells sorted from blood, taken in a trial of the OX40 agonist ivuxolimab. Receptor source: an adult with an advanced solid tumor such as melanoma, head and neck, liver or kidney cancer.

This clone was observed once. The chain has TRBV4-2 and TRBJ2-3; perhaps TRBD2 as D (6 bases). The CDR3 covers 16 residues. V was pared by 0 bases and J by 3 bases, with 13 bases between. From germline, CDR1 is LGHNA and CDR2 YNFKEQ. CDR3 sequence reads: CASSQDLVGRTDTQYF. The DNA of the CDR3 is TGTGCCAGCAGCCAAGATCTAGTAGGGAGGACAGATACGCAGTATTTT.

V is TRBV18 and J is TRBJ2-3, with 8 positions matching TRBD2. The CDR3 extends over 16 amino acids. V trimming: 1 base; J trimming: 0 bases; junction bases outside the gene matches: 3. Germline lookup yields CDR1 KGHSH and CDR2 LQKENI. CDR3 in amino acids: CASSPQLAVSTDTQYF. DNA of the CDR3: TGTGCCAGCTCACCACAACTAGCGGTGAGCACAGATACGCAGTATTTT.

This clone was observed a handful of times. The V gene is TRBV11-2, the J gene TRBJ1-1, with D unclear. Germline CDR1 is SGHAT and CDR2 is FQNNGV. V dropped 0 bases and J dropped 8 bases, with 10 bases sitting between them. The CDR3 spans 13 residues. Here the CDR3 DNA reads TGTGCCAGCAGCTTAGATCTGACGGCAGAAGCTTTCTTT. Protein product: CASSLDLTAEAFF.

Written as DNA, the CDR3 is TGTGCCAGCAGTGACCGGGACGGACCCTACGAGCAGTACGTC. It encodes CASSDRDGPYEQYV. The chain employs TRBV6-1 and TRBJ2-7, with D possibly being TRBD1 or TRBD2 (5 bases each). Germline V gene sequence: CDR1 MNHNS, CDR2 SASEGT. The CDR3 loop spans 14 amino acids. V dropped 3 bases and J dropped 2 bases, with 11 bases sitting between them.

This chain joins TRBV15 and TRBJ1-2; the D gene is possibly TRBD1 (5 bases). Per germline, CDR1 LNHNV and CDR2 YYDKDF (reference sequence). The CDR3 runs to 16 residues. The V gene lost 1 base and the J gene lost 4 bases, with 16 bases spanning the gap. CDR3 amino acids: CATSRVGSGGVYGYTF. In nucleotides, the CDR3 is TGTGCCACCAGCAGAGTGGGGAGCGGGGGGGTCTATGGCTACACCTTC.

The chain is built from TRBV11-2 and TRBJ2-7; no clear D gene. Germline V CDR1 and CDR2: SGHAT, FQNNGV. V lost 4 bases and J 1 base, leaving 23 bases between the germline ends. There are 18 residues in the CDR3. The CDR3 nucleotides are TGTGCCAGCAGCTCCCGTAGAGGTTCCAGCTGGGATTCCTACGAGCAGTACTTC. Encoded protein: CASSSRRGSSWDSYEQYF.

This chain uses TRBV6-1 with TRBJ1-6, with 10 nucleotides matching TRBD1. Trimming at V came to 6 bases and at J to 6 bases, leaving 5 bases not matched to a gene. The CDR3 spans 15 residues. Germline V CDR1 and CDR2: MNHNS, SASEGT. CDR3 residues: CASRRTGGGNSPLHF. The DNA for the CDR3 is TGTGCCAGCAGGAGGACAGGGGGTGGTAATTCACCCCTCCACTTT.

CDR3 sequence reads: CASRVSGGYAAQYF. CDR3 in DNA: TGTGCCAGCAGGGTTAGCGGGGGGTACGCGGCGCAGTATTTT. The genes are TRBV7-9 and TRBJ2-3; 10 bases are shared with TRBD2. V shed 6 bases and J 10 bases; nucleotides not matched to a gene: 10. Germline V gene lookup returns CDR1 SEHNR and CDR2 FQNEAQ (reference sequence). The CDR3 loop spans 14 amino acids.

This chain links TRBV11-3 with TRBJ2-7, with 7 nucleotides matching TRBD1. The CDR3 sequence is 14 residues long. Germline CDR1 reads SGHNT; CDR2 reads YENEEA. J gave up 2 bases and V 5 bases, and 6 bases lay outside the gene matches. Here the CDR3 reads CASSPSDRTYEQYV. The CDR3 nucleotides are TGTGCCAGCAGCCCCTCGGACAGGACCTACGAGCAGTACGTC.

This clone came up a few times. The chain joins TRBV19 to TRBJ2-1; 8 nucleotides line up with TRBD1. This CDR3 spans 20 amino acids. The germline CDR1 and CDR2 sequences are LNHDA and SQIVND (reference sequence). J lost 0 bases, V lost 0 bases, and 13 bases had no gene match. CDR3: CASSIEGQAVGASSYNEQFF. As DNA, the CDR3 is TGTGCCAGTAGTATAGAGGGACAGGCCGTAGGAGCTAGCTCCTACAATGAGCAGTTCTTC.

This chain joins TRBV29-1 and TRBJ1-6, with D perhaps TRBD1 (5 bases). The CDR3 has 13 residues. From germline, CDR1 is SQVTM and CDR2 ANQGSEA. Deletions cut 5 bases from V and 10 bases from J, with 15 bases between. The CDR3 bases are TGCAGCGTTATGAGGGAGCAGGGATCACCCCTCCACTTT. It encodes CSVMREQGSPLHF.

The count of this clone is one. This rearrangement joins TRBV7-3 to TRBJ1-6, with a possible D match to TRBD1 (6 bases). CDR1 and CDR2 (germline): SGHTA, FQGTGA. V was cut by 1 base and J by 5 bases, with 12 bases left in between. The CDR3 is 16 amino acids. CDR3 sequence reads: CASSLNGPGDNSPLHF. The CDR3 nucleotides read TGTGCCAGCAGCTTAAACGGACCAGGGGATAATTCACCCCTCCACTTT.

The chain has TRBV6-6 and TRBJ2-7; D is perhaps TRBD1 (6 bases). Germline loops: CDR1 MNHNY, CDR2 SVGAGI (reference sequence). The CDR3 consists of 12 residues. The V and J ends lost 6 bases and 3 bases respectively, with 9 bases between them. The DNA for the CDR3 is TGTGCCAGCAGCGGACAGAACTACGAGCAGTACGTC. Translated, it gives CASSGQNYEQYV.

The J gene is TRBJ2-5, the V gene TRBV5-1; the D gene is possibly TRBD1 (5 bases). Germline lookup yields CDR1 SGHRS and CDR2 YFSETQ. V was trimmed by 0 bases and J by 5 bases, leaving 11 bases between them. CDR3 length: 14 amino acids. Here the CDR3 reads CASSLDQGGETQYF. In nucleotides, the CDR3 is TGCGCCAGCAGCTTGGATCAGGGTGGGGAGACCCAGTACTTC.

V gene TRBV10-3 combines with J gene TRBJ1-1; the match to TRBD1 covers 8 bases. This CDR3 contains 14 residues. The V segment lost 7 bases and the J segment 5 bases; nucleotides outside the gene matches: 9. CDR1 is ENHRY, CDR2 SYGVKD, per germline. CDR3 bases: TGTGCCATCACTTTGGACAGGGAGGGAACTGAAGCTTTCTTT. The encoded protein is CAITLDREGTEAFF.